A single sample gave rise to the 18 T cell receptor beta chains below, sequenced in a study of blood T cells in healthy people across ages. The authors ran a second PCR of 7 to 11 cycles using a sample-barcoded 5' primer and a J-beta primer mix. TCRdb re-derived calls from the 5' RACE reads in MiXCR, one entry per CDR3 protein. This sample has over 1.5 million distinct CDR3 sequences, with roughly 50% found just once. Sequencing input: blood. These receptors were taken from a woman aged 40-49 years in good health.

The chain recombines TRBV2 with TRBJ2-7, with D tentatively TRBD1 or TRBD2 (6 bases each). The end of the DNA aligns better with TRBJ2-5, so the J call may be wrong. The CDR3 has 13 residues. From germline, CDR1 is SNHLY and CDR2 FYNNEI. The DNA for the CDR3 is TGTGCCACCTCAGGACAGAGCGGGGAGACCCAGTACTTC. Translating it yields CATSGQSGETQYF.

This clonotype occurred once. The chain combines TRBV25-1 with TRBJ2-3; 8 nucleotides agree with TRBD2. The CDR3 has 15 amino acids. V gave up 3 bases and J gave up 5 bases; unmatched junction bases: 7. Germline assignment: CDR1 MGHDK and CDR2 SYGVNS. CDR3 nucleotide sequence: TGTGCCAGCAGTGATAGTCGGGGGGGCTTAGATACGCAGTATTTT. It yields the protein CASSDSRGGLDTQYF.

The rearrangement uses TRBV20-1 and TRBJ2-4, with D possibly being TRBD1 or TRBD2 (6 bases each). The J call is in doubt because the DNA end fits TRBJ2-7 better. CDR1 DFQATT and CDR2 SNEGSKA come from the germline V gene (reference sequence). This CDR3 is built from 13 residues. The CDR3, as DNA: TGCAGTGCAAGGGGGGCGGATTCCTACGAGCAGTACTTC. It codes for CSARGADSYEQYF.

This clonotype occurred a few times. The rearrangement uses TRBV20-1 and TRBJ1-2, with 7 bases fitting TRBD1. This CDR3 spans 18 amino acids. Germline values: CDR1 DFQATT, CDR2 SNEGSKA (reference sequence). Trimming removed 0 bases from V and 0 bases from J; junction bases left unmatched: 13. In DNA, the CDR3 is TGCAGTGCTAGAGATCGGGGTAGGACAGGATATACTAACTATGGCTACACCTTC. Protein product: CSARDRGRTGYTNYGYTF.

The chain has TRBV28 and TRBJ2-5; D not resolved. This CDR3 has 16 amino acids. The germline V gene encodes CDR1 MDHEN and CDR2 SYDVKM. V lost 5 bases, J lost 0 bases, and 16 bases lay in between. CDR3 DNA: TGTGCCAGCAGTCCCCCATGGGCTGCGGACCAAGAGACCCAGTACTTC. Its protein product is CASSPPWAADQETQYF.

At least ten counts were recorded for this clonotype. The genes are TRBV9 and TRBJ2-1; a possible D gene is TRBD2 (6 bases). The CDR3 is 19 residues long. Trimming stripped 0 bases from V and 8 bases from J, with 27 bases between. Germline assignment: CDR1 SGDLS and CDR2 YYNGEE. CDR3 protein: CASSVGRTSVGGALDEQFF. Written as DNA, the CDR3 is TGTGCCAGCAGCGTAGGTCGGACGTCCGTCGGCGGGGCCTTGGATGAGCAGTTCTTC. The full variable domain, completed using reference TRBV9 and TRBJ2-1, is DSGVTQTPKHLITATGQRVTLRCSPRSGDLSVYWYQQSLDQGLQFLIQYYNGEERAKGNILERFSAQQFPDLHSELNLSSLELGDSALYFCASSVGRTSVGGALDEQFFGPGTRLTVL.

The chain employs TRBV29-1 and TRBJ2-2; D not resolved. Looked up from germline, CDR1 is SQVTM and CDR2 is ANQGSEA. This CDR3 is built from 14 residues. Trimming pared 2 bases from V and 3 bases from J, leaving 10 bases between. Here the CDR3 reads CSVEIRPDTGELFF. CDR3 in DNA: TGCAGCGTTGAAATACGTCCAGACACCGGGGAGCTGTTTTTT.

This clonotype has a handful of counts. The genes are TRBV5-1 and TRBJ2-3; 10 nucleotides agree with TRBD1. The CDR3 is 15 residues long. Germline-derived CDR1 and CDR2 are SGHRS and YFSETQ. The trim removed 5 bases at V and 1 base at J, leaving 4 bases unmatched. Written as DNA, the CDR3 is TGCGCCAGCAGGGCCGGGACAGGGGGCACAGATACGCAGTATTTT. Protein product: CASRAGTGGTDTQYF.

This chain uses TRBV4-1 with TRBJ2-3; 8 nucleotides agree with TRBD1. Germline CDR1 is MGHRA and CDR2 is YSYEKL. This CDR3 is built from 16 residues. Trimming at V came to 4 bases and at J to 5 bases, leaving 11 bases not matched to a gene. As DNA, the CDR3 is TGCGCCAGCAGCCTCGCGACAGGGGAGGTACGAGATACGCAGTATTTT. Amino acids: CASSLATGEVRDTQYF.

DNA for the CDR3: TGTGCCAGCAGTACCGACGGTGGGAAGACCCAGTACTTC. This translates into CASSTDGGKTQYF. The rearrangement links TRBV28 to TRBJ2-5; D gene unclear. V was pared by 5 bases and J by 6 bases, with 13 bases between. The CDR3 runs to 13 residues. Per germline, CDR1 MDHEN and CDR2 SYDVKM.

The chain joins TRBV4-1 to TRBJ2-5; possibly TRBD1 for D (5 bases). This CDR3 region has 15 residues. Germline V CDR1 and CDR2: MGHRA, YSYEKL. V was shortened by 6 bases and J by 2 bases, with 16 bases between the two germline ends. The CDR3 sequence: CASSYVWQGQETQYF. For the CDR3, the DNA is TGCGCCAGCAGTTATGTATGGCAGGGTCAAGAGACCCAGTACTTC.

The chain has TRBV4-3 and TRBJ2-1; D is undetermined. The CDR3 sequence is 16 residues long. Germline V CDR1 and CDR2: LGHNA, YSLEER. The ends were cut back, 0 bases at V and 0 bases at J, with 9 bases in the middle. The CDR3 reads CASSQDWASSYNEQFF. CDR3 bases: TGCGCCAGCAGCCAAGATTGGGCTAGCTCCTACAATGAGCAGTTCTTC.

This chain uses TRBV5-6 with TRBJ2-7; 8 bases map to TRBD2. The DNA end is more similar to TRBJ2-5, so the J call may be wrong. The CDR3 runs to 16 residues. Germline V gene data show CDR1 as SGHDT and CDR2 as YYEEEE. CDR3 bases: TGTGCCAGCAGCTTGGATGGACCCACTAGCGGCGAGACCCAGTACTTC. Encoded protein: CASSLDGPTSGETQYF.

The V call is TRBV4-3, the J call TRBJ2-5; possibly TRBD2 for D (6 bases). V lost 3 bases, J lost 1 base, and 15 bases lay in between. CDR3 length: 16 residues. CDR1 and CDR2 from the germline V gene are LGHNA and YSLEER. For the CDR3, the DNA is TGCGCCAGCAGCCAGGCGCGGGGACTCTTCCAAGAGACCCAGTACTTC. It yields the protein CASSQARGLFQETQYF.

The chain links TRBV5-1 to TRBJ2-1; D may be TRBD2 (6 bases). The CDR3 has 16 residues. Trimming stripped 2 bases from V and 3 bases from J, with 15 bases between. Germline CDR1 is SGHRS and CDR2 is YFSETQ. The CDR3 DNA reads TGCGCCAGCAGCTTCAGGCTCCCCGGGAGCTACAATGAGCAGTTCTTC. Translation: CASSFRLPGSYNEQFF. Together with reference TRBV5-1 and TRBJ2-1, the CDR3 gives the full variable domain: KAGVTQTPRYLIKTRGQQVTLSCSPISGHRSVSWYQQTPGQGLQFLFEYFSETQRNKGNFPGRFSGRQFSNSRSEMNVSTLELGDSALYLCASSFRLPGSYNEQFFGPGTRLTVL.

This sequence joins TRBV15 and TRBJ2-5, with 10 bases lining up with TRBD1. V was clipped by 0 bases and J by 3 bases; unmatched bases: 1. The CDR3 contains 15 residues. Germline-derived CDR1 and CDR2 are LNHNV and YYDKDF (reference sequence). The CDR3 protein is CATSRDGTGEETQYF. For the CDR3, the DNA is TGTGCCACCAGCAGAGACGGGACAGGGGAAGAGACCCAGTACTTC.

This clonotype showed up just a few times. The CDR3 spells CASSPGMGFTSTDTQYF. The DNA for the CDR3 is TGTGCCAGCAGCCCCGGTATGGGGTTTACTAGCACAGATACGCAGTATTTT. The chain is built from TRBV12-3 or TRBV12-4 and TRBJ2-3; no definite D call. V lost 6 bases and J 0 bases, leaving 19 bases between the germline ends. The CDR3 is 17 amino acids.

The rearrangement uses TRBV12-3 or TRBV12-4 and TRBJ2-7; 8 bases align to TRBD2. The tail of the sequence fits TRBJ2-5 better, so the J call may be wrong. CDR3 length: 14 residues. CDR3 DNA: TGTGCCAGCAGTTTTGGAGCGGGAGTGGGGACCCAGTACTTC. Translated, it gives CASSFGAGVGTQYF.